This T cell receptor beta chain stems from a study of shared clonotypes between healthy human individuals. General study findings and limits: Several donors held about 5% of naive CD4 clonotypes in common. Naive subsets typically showed greater estimated richness than memory subsets.

As for this clone: Its target is not known.

Naive CD8 cells comprised CD45RO-negative, CCR7-positively selected cells, excluding terminally differentiated effector memory CD45RA+ cells. V shed 7 bases and J 1 base; nucleotides not matched to a gene: 4. Germline CDR1 and CDR2: MNHEY and SMNVEV (reference sequence). The CDR3 has 13 amino acids. Repertoires were generated with immunoSEQ multiplex PCR, while TCRdb's copy carries only in-frame clones and drops some. Here the sample spans about 1.9 million clones, roughly 93% being singletons. Material for sequencing was naive CD8+ T cells from PBMCs. The chain is built from TRBV27 and TRBJ2-7, with 7 bases identical to TRBD1. This clonotype was obtained from a man between 18 and 29 years old in good health. Some clones in this sample may be carry-over from other donors' samples. CDR3 protein: CASNPTGSYEQYF. CDR3 nucleotides: TGTGCCAGCAACCCGACAGGGTCCTACGAGCAGTACTTC.